This TCR beta chain was captured in a study of identical twins listed by TCRdb under 2016. Notes on the research overall: To test whether fetal clonotypes persist, the study used deep sequencing on TCR alpha and beta repertoires from monozygotic twins, unrelated adults of various ages, and cord blood. To rule out contamination, replicate twin experiments were performed at different times with different library preparation protocols.

Every donor in the study was a healthy Caucasian. Three pairs of female monozygotic twins, all aged roughly 18 to 30 years, made up the twin cohort. Positive isolation kits from Invitrogen were used to isolate CD4+ and CD8+ T cell populations. The study at large found these results: Out-of-frame TCR alpha sequences shared between twins showed an excess of low generation-probability sequences compared with coincidental sharing between unrelated individuals. Out-of-frame TCR alpha sharing in monozygotic twins was systematically underestimated by recombination models, whereas sharing between unrelated individuals was in agreement with the recombination models. Abundant cord blood beta clonotypes carried fewer insertions; young adult naive repertoires showed a weaker similar trend, while memory repertoires showed none. Because the same donors could not be followed over many years, the conclusions depended on cross-sectional statistical analysis. Invariant T cells such as MAIT and iNKT could partly confound zero-insertion analyses, although diverse VJ usage argued against such confounding for most clonotypes. Excess twin sharing in beta out-of-frame sequences was weaker because fewer shared sequences lowered the signal-to-noise ratio.

The library was built by means of 5' RACE. The data were produced on an Illumina HiSeq 2000. A universal primer binding site was introduced by template switching, and a unique molecular identifier was present in the final cDNA, enabling accurate counting of TCR cDNA molecules. Specific primers in the conserved constant-segment region were used to synthesize first-strand cDNA for the TCR alpha and beta chains. To control for contamination, every cDNA library carried two barcodes: a SMART-Mk sample barcode plus Illumina barcodes. TruSeq adapter sequences and Illumina sample barcodes were added in two successive PCR steps. Sequencing of the TCR alpha and beta cDNA libraries was done on the Illumina HiSeq platform using custom primers. The source study handled its data this way. Unique molecular identifiers were extracted from raw reads with MiGEC, and CDR3 positions were determined with MiXCR. For each individual, recombination models were inferred using an EM algorithm with the repgenHMM and IGoR tools. The analysis of shared clonotypes was done with the tcR package in R, with sharing normalized by the product of cloneset sizes. To study raw recombination free of thymic and clonal selection effects, out-of-frame nonproductive sequences were analyzed. TCRdb ran its own pipeline on the public reads, namely fastp trimming at Q25 and MiXCR clone calling, and kept in-frame beta chains. Each entry is one CDR3 protein sequence, shown with its most common DNA and genes. The V and J calls and clone size come from TCRdb's table, not from the authors' own analysis. For this sample the table gives some 500,000 distinct CDR3 sequences, of which around an eighth were detected only once. The ten largest make up approximately 1% of the sample.

As regards this clonotype: Its antigen is unknown. Per-nucleotide qualities are absent, and no much larger clonotype sits a single base away.

From the cysteine up to the phenylalanine, the CDR3 has a length of 15 residues. Only the CDR3 part of the read is kept: 45 bases, read in frame from the first base. Trimming takes 5 bases off V and 0 bases off J; junction bases not matched to a gene: 6. CDR1 is given as SNHLY and CDR2 as FYNNEI, both from the germline V gene. The sample was also reused in another study, on yellow fever vaccine responses in identical twins. That second publication adds: According to the authors, in identical twins the way T cells responded to vaccination appeared partly convergent and partly personalized. The study precisely tracked vaccine-responding T cell clones in identical twins.

The sequenced sample was CD4+ T cells sorted from blood. Recombination connected TRBV2 to TRBJ2-7, with 8 middle bases fitting TRBD1. The source of this sequence is a woman between 18 and 30 years old in good health. Read as DNA, the sequence is TGTGCCAGCAGTACCGGACAGGGAAGCTCCTACGAGCAGTACTTC. Its translation is CASSTGQGSSYEQYF.